This TCR beta chain stems from a study of T cell responses to AZD1222 COVID-19 vaccine. Study findings and constraints: Spike-specific TCR breadth and depth went up after people got two AZD1222 doses. Just 5 to 7 AZD1222 recipients were seropositive at baseline. The sample set comprised mostly white British donors with more females, and clonal diversity was possibly underestimated. As reported, nearly half of all spike-specific TCRs target variant regions that are unmutated.

In the case of this clone: The antigen is not known.

Data came from immunoSEQ multiplex PCR; TCRdb stores just in-frame clones and leaves some out. The data contain roughly 80,000 clones, about 83% of them singletons. The CDR3 has 18 residues. Germline V CDR1 and CDR2: SGHRS, YFSETQ. Trimming at V came to 0 bases and at J to 2 bases, leaving 8 bases not matched to a gene. This receptor was obtained from an adult who received the AZD1222 COVID-19 vaccine. The material was peripheral blood, obtained 28 days after the second AZD1222 dose. The J gene is TRBJ2-3, the V gene TRBV5-1, with 11 positions matching TRBD2. The DNA of the CDR3 is TGCGCCAGCAGCTTGGCCCTAGCGGGGGGCTCTCCCACAGATACGCAGTATTTT. Its protein product is CASSLALAGGSPTDTQYF.